This is a list of T cell receptor beta chains from one sample in a study of response to subunit inactivated influenza vaccine. Each CDR3 protein gets one entry after TCRdb re-called the RT-PCR reads with MiXCR. The top ten hold approximately 12% of the sample, which has roughly 460,000 distinct CDR3 sequences, approximately 10% seen once. The specimen was PBMCs from blood, collected about 40 days after vaccination. These receptors were collected from a man aged 50-59 years who received an inactivated influenza vaccine. CDR3s include the opening cysteine and the closing phenylalanine or tryptophan. D genes are given only for firm matches. For some rows the clone size is stated as once, few or many, or as a class when expanded; others skip it.

V gene	D gene	J gene	clone size	CDR3 protein	CDR3 DNA
TRBV28	NA	TRBJ2-2	NA	CASRPTKNTGELFF	TGTGCCAGCAGGCCCACAAAGAACACCGGGGAGCTGTTTTTT
TRBV20-1	TRBD1	TRBJ1-3	few	CSASTSGQSTSGNTIYF	TGCAGTGCCAGCACCTCGGGACAGTCTACCTCTGGAAACACCATATATTTT
TRBV7-8	NA	TRBJ2-2	few	CASTHYRISNTGELFF	TGTGCCAGCACCCACTACCGGATTTCGAACACCGGGGAGCTGTTTTTT
TRBV4-3	NA	TRBJ1-5	few	CASSQEWSNQPQHF	TGCGCCAGCAGCCAAGAATGGAGCAATCAGCCCCAGCATTTT
TRBV6-5	NA	TRBJ2-1	many	CASSYGVNEQFF	TGTGCCAGCAGTTACGGTGTCAATGAGCAGTTCTTC
TRBV28	TRBD1	TRBJ1-6	few	CATIPFWGQDSSYNSPLHF	TGTGCCACTATTCCCTTCTGGGGACAGGACAGCTCCTATAATTCACCCCTCCACTTT
TRBV5-1	NA	TRBJ2-3	many	CASSRTRPSTDTQYF	TGCGCCAGCAGTCGGACCCGGCCTAGCACAGATACGCAGTATTTT
TRBV12-3/TRBV12-4	NA	TRBJ1-6	few	CASSFSFAGRYLHF	TGTGCCAGCAGTTTTTCGTTCGCAGGTAGATACCTCCACTTT
TRBV20-1	NA	TRBJ1-4	NA	CSARGHSRTRTNEKLFF	TGCAGTGCTAGAGGCCACTCAAGGACACGAACTAATGAAAAACTGTTTTTT
TRBV7-8	TRBD2	TRBJ2-7	NA	CASSLNRGGRVYDEQYF	TGTGCCAGCAGCTTAAACAGGGGCGGGAGGGTATACGACGAGCAGTACTTC
TRBV5-1	TRBD2	TRBJ2-1	many	CASSNIAGGNEQFF	TGCGCCAGCAGCAACATAGCGGGAGGCAATGAGCAGTTCTTC
TRBV7-9	NA	TRBJ2-5	NA	CASSLTASVETQYF	TGTGCCAGCAGCTTAACAGCCTCCGTCGAGACCCAGTACTTC
TRBV5-1	TRBD2	TRBJ2-1	few	CASSFTSGGEYAQFF	TGCGCCAGCAGCTTTACTAGCGGGGGGGAATACGCGCAGTTCTTC
TRBV12-3/TRBV12-4	NA	TRBJ2-1	few	CASSPLSSYNEQFF	TGTGCCAGCAGCCCGCTGAGCTCCTACAATGAGCAGTTCTTC
TRBV14	NA	TRBJ2-1	many	CASSQLGEQFF	TGTGCCAGCAGCCAACTAGGAGAGCAGTTCTTC
TRBV6-5	NA	TRBJ1-4	NA	CASSYDGAPGEKLFF	TGTGCCAGCAGTTACGACGGGGCCCCTGGAGAAAAACTGTTTTTT
TRBV7-3	NA	TRBJ2-2	NA	CASSYDLNTGELFF	TGTGCCAGCAGCTACGACTTGAACACCGGGGAGCTGTTTTTT
TRBV20-1	NA	TRBJ1-5	few	CSASRGDNQPQHF	TGCAGTGCTAGTAGGGGGGACAATCAGCCCCAGCATTTT
TRBV5-1	NA	TRBJ2-1	NA	CASSLGYRANEQFF	TGCGCCAGCAGCTTGGGTTACAGGGCAAATGAGCAGTTCTTC
TRBV12-3/TRBV12-4	NA	TRBJ2-5	NA	CASSATGPKGETQYF	TGTGCCAGCAGTGCCACGGGCCCAAAGGGGGAGACCCAGTACTTC
TRBV6-1	NA	TRBJ1-3	many	CASSSPGDGDTIYF	TGTGCCAGCAGCTCCCCAGGGGATGGGGACACCATATATTTT
TRBV19	TRBD2	TRBJ2-1	NA	CASSFLAGVNEQFF	TGTGCCAGTAGTTTCCTAGCGGGAGTTAATGAGCAGTTCTTC
TRBV6-1	NA	TRBJ1-3	NA	CASSGRGHSGNTIYF	TGTGCCAGCAGTGGGAGAGGCCACTCTGGAAACACCATATATTTT
TRBV6-2/TRBV6-3	NA	TRBJ2-3	few	CASSYFVYGDTQYF	TGTGCCAGCAGTTACTTTGTTTATGGAGATACGCAGTATTTT
TRBV7-2	NA	TRBJ1-6	few	CASSLGGVYNSPLHF	TGTGCCAGCAGCTTAGGCGGAGTTTATAATTCACCCCTCCACTTT
TRBV5-1	TRBD1	TRBJ2-7	many	CASSSTGGPHEQYF	TGCGCCAGCAGCTCGACAGGGGGCCCTCACGAGCAGTACTTC
TRBV28	NA	TRBJ2-7	NA	CASSPTPGRRYEQYF	TGTGCCAGCAGTCCAACACCGGGACGGCGCTACGAGCAGTACTTC
TRBV20-1	TRBD1	TRBJ2-7	many	CSAREINRGVEQYF	TGCAGTGCTAGAGAAATCAACAGGGGAGTCGAGCAGTACTTC
TRBV7-6	NA	TRBJ2-5	few	CASSSSSPGEKETQYF	TGTGCCAGCAGCTCTAGCTCCCCCGGGGAAAAAGAGACCCAGTACTTC
TRBV11-2	TRBD1	TRBJ1-1	NA	CASSLVQGAPLTEAFF	TGTGCCAGCAGCTTAGTGCAGGGGGCGCCTCTGACTGAAGCTTTCTTT
TRBV7-8	TRBD1	TRBJ2-7	few	CASINRGSYEQYF	TGTGCCAGCATAAACAGGGGGTCCTACGAGCAGTACTTC
TRBV28	TRBD2	TRBJ2-5	few	CASRIRLAQETQYF	TGTGCCAGCAGAATCCGACTAGCGCAAGAGACCCAGTACTTC
TRBV20-1	TRBD1	TRBJ1-5	NA	CSANRDRVDQPQHF	TGCAGTGCAAACCGGGACAGGGTTGATCAGCCCCAGCATTTT
TRBV5-1	TRBD2	TRBJ2-1	NA	CASSGGLAGGGNEQFF	TGCGCCAGCAGCGGGGGACTAGCGGGAGGGGGCAATGAGCAGTTCTTC
TRBV10-3	NA	TRBJ1-1	few	CAISERQNTEAFF	TGTGCCATCAGTGAAAGACAGAACACTGAAGCTTTCTTT
TRBV7-6	TRBD2	TRBJ2-7	few	CASSTRASGSGEQYF	TGTGCCAGCAGCACCAGGGCTAGCGGGAGTGGCGAGCAGTACTTC
TRBV27	TRBD1	TRBJ1-1	NA	CASNSRGTGHTEAFF	TGTGCCAGCAACTCCCGCGGGACAGGTCACACTGAAGCTTTCTTT
TRBV25-1	TRBD1	TRBJ2-2	few	CASSPRDRVDGELFF	TGTGCCAGCAGTCCCCGGGACAGGGTGGACGGGGAGCTGTTTTTT
TRBV12-3/TRBV12-4	TRBD2	TRBJ2-3	many	CASSPGTRPILTDTQYF	TGTGCCAGCAGTCCGGGGACTAGACCGATCCTCACAGATACGCAGTATTTT
TRBV5-1	TRBD1	TRBJ1-3	NA	CASSETGTTPGNTIYF	TGCGCCAGCAGCGAGACAGGGACGACCCCTGGAAACACCATATATTTT
TRBV20-1	TRBD1	TRBJ2-7	many	CSARDPLRPGGYEQYF	TGCAGTGCTAGAGATCCCTTGCGGCCAGGGGGATACGAGCAGTACTTC
TRBV12-3/TRBV12-4	TRBD1	TRBJ1-3	once	CASSHRGTGNTIYF	TGTGCCAGCAGCCACAGGGGGACTGGAAACACCATATATTTT
TRBV14	TRBD2	TRBJ2-1	few	CASSRRAGGRNEQFF	TGTGCCAGCAGCCGGAGAGCGGGAGGGCGTAATGAGCAGTTCTTC
TRBV14	TRBD2	TRBJ2-5	many	CASSQDRLAGAAETQYF	TGTGCCAGCAGCCAAGATCGTTTAGCGGGAGCGGCAGAGACCCAGTACTTC
TRBV7-2	TRBD2	TRBJ2-7	NA	CASSSKRGAYEQYF	TGTGCCAGCAGCTCTAAGCGGGGGGCCTACGAGCAGTACTTC
TRBV6-2/TRBV6-3	NA	TRBJ2-2	NA	CASRKGRNTGELFF	TGTGCCAGCAGGAAGGGACGGAACACCGGGGAGCTGTTTTTT
TRBV5-1	NA	TRBJ1-1	NA	CASSLGAGAPNTEAFF	TGCGCCAGCAGCTTGGGTGCAGGGGCCCCGAACACTGAAGCTTTCTTT
TRBV4-1	TRBD1	TRBJ1-1	few	CASSDDRERPEAFF	TGCGCCAGCAGCGACGACAGGGAGAGGCCTGAAGCTTTCTTT
TRBV29-1	TRBD1	TRBJ2-1	few	CSVEERQGWVNEQFF	TGCAGCGTTGAAGAAAGACAGGGGTGGGTGAATGAGCAGTTCTTC
TRBV20-1	NA	TRBJ2-5	many	CSARWQNQETQYF	TGCAGTGCTAGATGGCAAAACCAAGAGACCCAGTACTTC
TRBV29-1	TRBD1	TRBJ1-5	NA	CSVRQGNQPQHF	TGCAGCGTTCGACAGGGAAATCAGCCCCAGCATTTT
TRBV5-1	TRBD2	TRBJ2-6	few	CASHSGTPSGANVLTF	TGCGCCAGTCATAGCGGGACTCCCTCTGGGGCCAACGTCCTGACTTTC
TRBV29-1	NA	TRBJ1-1	few	CSAKIGAQFNTEAFF	TGCAGCGCTAAGATTGGGGCACAATTCAACACTGAAGCTTTCTTT
TRBV11-2	TRBD2	TRBJ2-7	NA	CASSAGLVYEQYF	TGTGCCAGCAGCGCGGGACTAGTCTACGAGCAGTACTTC
TRBV29-1	NA	TRBJ1-1	many	CSVAFSPRTGTEAFF	TGCAGCGTTGCTTTCTCTCCTAGGACGGGCACTGAAGCTTTCTTT
TRBV5-5	NA	TRBJ2-1	many	CASRRQGLVNEQFF	TGTGCCAGCCGAAGGCAGGGCTTGGTGAATGAGCAGTTCTTC
TRBV20-1	NA	TRBJ2-5	NA	CSARDSSGGLQTQYF	TGCAGTGCTAGAGATTCCTCCGGGGGACTCCAGACCCAGTACTTC
TRBV20-1	NA	TRBJ2-3	many	CSASEVSTDTQYF	TGCAGTGCTAGTGAGGTTAGCACAGATACGCAGTATTTT